This is a list of T cell receptor beta chains from one sample in a study of blood T cell repertoires in COVID-19. Sequencing used immunoSEQ multiplex PCR; TCRdb keeps in-frame clones, though not all of them. Among about 150,000 clones listed, 80% were seen once. Sequencing input: peripheral blood. Receptors were obtained from a man aged 60-69 years with acute or convalescent COVID-19. CDR3s include the opening cysteine and the closing phenylalanine or tryptophan.

J | V | CDR3
TRBJ2-2 | TRBV4-2 | CASSQGTGLGGDTGELFF
TRBJ1-5 | TRBV9 | CASSPDPSPYQPQHF
TRBJ2-2 | TRBV12-5 | CASGAGQATNTGELFF
TRBJ1-4 | TRBV2 | CASSAQGLNEKLFF
TRBJ2-1 | TRBV27 | CATGKAGPLNEQFF
TRBJ2-3 | TRBV11-2 | CASSRRSGGFSTDTQYF
TRBJ2-1 | TRBV5-8 | CASIAGGAGSNEQFF
TRBJ2-1 | TRBV5-6 | CASSLGLADEQFF
TRBJ2-1 | TRBV7-2 | CASSLGVGGGNEQFF
TRBJ2-5 | TRBV4-3 | CASSQDVRGGRQQETQYF
TRBJ2-5 | TRBV13 | CASSLRGGAWETQYF
TRBJ2-7 | TRBV7-2 | CASSLGGQALYEQYF
TRBJ1-4 | TRBV30 | CAWSPPRYSEKLFF
TRBJ1-4 | TRBV29-1 | CSVEETGNEKLFF
TRBJ2-7 | TRBV27 | CASSSGQPPYEQYF
TRBJ2-7 | TRBV18 | CASSPDTSEQYF
TRBJ2-7 | TRBV6-2/TRBV6-3 | CASSYPPPNMGRSYEQYF
TRBJ2-7 | TRBV19 | CASSRGGASSYEQYF
TRBJ1-2 | TRBV4-3 | CASSQVYGTGDGYTF
TRBJ1-1 | TRBV7-2 | CASSLSEGTEAFF
TRBJ1-2 | TRBV5-4 | CASSLNGGGAYGYTF
TRBJ1-1 | TRBV10-3 | CAISEVRATHTEAFF
TRBJ2-7 | TRBV5-1 | CASSIHRGNSYEQYF